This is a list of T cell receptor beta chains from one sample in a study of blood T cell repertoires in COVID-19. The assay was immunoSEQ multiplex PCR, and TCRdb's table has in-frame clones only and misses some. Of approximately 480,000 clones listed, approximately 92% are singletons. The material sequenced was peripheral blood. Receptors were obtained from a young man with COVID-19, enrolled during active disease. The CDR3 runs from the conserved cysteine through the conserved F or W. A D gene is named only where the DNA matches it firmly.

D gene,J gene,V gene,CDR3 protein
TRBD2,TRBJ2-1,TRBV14,CASSQQGGRGNEQFF
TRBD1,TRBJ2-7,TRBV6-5,CASIAGTANSYEQYF
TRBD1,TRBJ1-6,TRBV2,CASSEGQGVGSPLHF
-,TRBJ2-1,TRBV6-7,CASSRGPFYNEQFF
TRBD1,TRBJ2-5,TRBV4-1,CASSQGAGQVNQETQYF
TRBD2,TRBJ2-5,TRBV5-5,CASSSTGTNQETQYF
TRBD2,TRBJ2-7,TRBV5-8,CASSLTAGYSEQYF
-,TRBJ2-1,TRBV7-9,CASSLLERQFF
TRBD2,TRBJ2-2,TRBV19,CASSIPGGTGELFF
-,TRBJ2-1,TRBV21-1,CASSATGGANNEQFF
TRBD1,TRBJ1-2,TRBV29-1,CSVVSGTDYGYTF
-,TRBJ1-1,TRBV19,CASSAGLVNTEAFF
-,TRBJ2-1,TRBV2,CASRRAGEQFF
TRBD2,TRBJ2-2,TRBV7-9,CASSSVAGSSTGELFF
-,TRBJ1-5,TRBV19,CASSIGGASNQPQHF
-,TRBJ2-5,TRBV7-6,CASSLRPTPDSAETQYF
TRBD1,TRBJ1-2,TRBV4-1,CASSRTGTGNDGYTF
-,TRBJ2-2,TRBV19,CASVGTPTTGELFF
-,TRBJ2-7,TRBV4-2,CASSQGGGRYEQYF
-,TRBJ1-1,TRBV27,CASSLASPPVNTEAFF
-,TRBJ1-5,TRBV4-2,CASSQNHRANQPQHF
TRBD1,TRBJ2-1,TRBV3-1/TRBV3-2,CASSQRQGNEQFF
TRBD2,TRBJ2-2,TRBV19,CASSRLAGDTGELFF
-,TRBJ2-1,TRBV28,CASSLVTGNNEQFF
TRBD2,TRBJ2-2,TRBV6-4,CASSEKTSGDNTGELFF
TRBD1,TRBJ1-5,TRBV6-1,CASSEKQGAISNQPQHF
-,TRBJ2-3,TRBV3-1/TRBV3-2,CASSQEGGDTDTQYF
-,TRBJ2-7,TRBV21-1,CASSKGLAGGPGGHEQYF
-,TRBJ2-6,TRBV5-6,CASSLWGAGANVLTF
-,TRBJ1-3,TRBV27,CASRVDRTPGNTIYF
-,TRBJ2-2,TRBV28,CASSAGPRNTGELFF
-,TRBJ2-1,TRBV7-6,CASSQGPNEQFF
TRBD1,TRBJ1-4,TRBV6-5,CASSRGSLFNEKLFF
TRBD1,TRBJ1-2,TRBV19,CASSNWDMGQGTVYGYTF